These 12 T cell receptor beta chains were all obtained from the same sample, sequenced in a study of blood T cell repertoires in COVID-19. TCRdb keeps only in-frame clones here, not all; method: immunoSEQ multiplex PCR. This table has hundreds of thousands of clones, around 87% appearing once. Sequenced material: peripheral blood. These receptors were obtained from an older man with acute or convalescent COVID-19.

This clone was detected only a few times. This rearrangement joins TRBV5-1 to TRBJ2-7; 8 bases map to TRBD2. This CDR3 comprises 16 residues. V was pared by 3 bases and J by 2 bases, with 10 bases of the junction left unmatched. CDR1 is SGHRS, CDR2 YFSETQ, per germline. CDR3 sequence (DNA): TGCGCCAGCAGCTCGCAACCGGGACTAGGGACCTACGAGCAGTACTTC. It yields the protein CASSSQPGLGTYEQYF.

The chain joins TRBV5-5 to TRBJ1-2; possibly TRBD1 for D (5 bases). In germline, CDR1 is SGHKS, CDR2 YYEKEE (reference sequence). The CDR3 sequence is 13 residues long. V gave up 0 bases and J gave up 4 bases, with 7 bases separating them. The CDR3 region has the DNA TGTGCCAGCAGCTTGGGCAGGGCCTATGGCTACACCTTC. This gives the protein CASSLGRAYGYTF. The complete variable domain, with remaining parts taken from reference TRBV5-5 and TRBJ1-2, reads DAGVTQSPTHLIKTRGQQVTLRCSPISGHKSVSWYQQVLGQGPQFIFQYYEKEERGRGNFPDRFSARQFPNYSSELNVNALLLGDSALYLCASSLGRAYGYTFGSGTRLTVV.

The genes are TRBV19 and TRBJ2-5; 12 nucleotides match TRBD2. Germline V CDR1 and CDR2: LNHDA, SQIVND (reference sequence). Trimming cost V 4 bases and J 5 bases; bases outside gene matches: 5. This CDR3 is built from 15 residues. The chain's CDR3 is CASSTLAGGVETQYF. For the CDR3, the DNA is TGTGCCAGTAGTACCCTAGCGGGAGGGGTTGAGACCCAGTACTTC.

The chain joins TRBV28 to TRBJ2-7; 9 bases map to TRBD2. The CDR3 is made up of 15 amino acids. Germline trimming cut 5 bases from V and 7 bases from J; bases unmatched to any gene: 12. Germline values: CDR1 MDHEN, CDR2 SYDVKM. CDR3 sequence (DNA): TGTGCCAGCAGTCTTATACGAGCGGGGGGCAGGGAGCAGTACTTC. It translates to CASSLIRAGGREQYF.

The chain couples TRBV6-1 to TRBJ2-5, with TRBD2 as a possible D gene (5 bases). The CDR3 contains 14 residues. In germline, CDR1 is MNHNS, CDR2 SASEGT. Trimming took 2 bases from V and 5 from J, leaving 12 bases between them. CDR3 sequence (DNA): TGTGCCAGCAGTGAATTCCAGAGGGCGGAGACCCAGTACTTC. It yields the protein CASSEFQRAETQYF.

This chain joins TRBV29-1 and TRBJ2-1; D is unclear. Germline V gene lookup returns CDR1 SQVTM and CDR2 ANQGSEA. The CDR3 sequence is 11 residues long. Between the trimmed V and J ends, which lost 3 bases and 10 bases, there was a span of 10 bases. The CDR3 spells CSVDMYREQFF. The CDR3 bases are TGCAGCGTTGACATGTATCGGGAGCAGTTCTTC.

The V gene is TRBV23-1, the J gene TRBJ1-3, with D uncertain. TRBV23-1 is an ORF; its function is uncertain. This CDR3 contains 13 residues. The germline V and J ends were trimmed by 3 bases and 4 bases, with 7 bases remaining between them. The DNA for the CDR3 is TGCGCCAGCAGTCAGGTACAGGGAAACACCATATATTTT. Its protein is CASSQVQGNTIYF.

The genes are TRBV6-5 and TRBJ1-5, with 8 nucleotides matching TRBD1. CDR3 length: 14 amino acids. The germline V gene encodes CDR1 MNHEY and CDR2 SVGAGI. V lost 9 bases to trimming and J lost 4 bases; unmatched junction nucleotides: 8. The CDR3 loop is CASSQGATNQPQHF. In DNA, the CDR3 is TGTGCCAGTAGCCAGGGGGCCACAAATCAGCCCCAGCATTTT.

This chain uses TRBV28 with TRBJ1-6; 9 positions agree with TRBD1. The length of the CDR3 is 17 residues. In germline, CDR1 is MDHEN, CDR2 SYDVKM. The V gene end was trimmed by 2 bases and the J gene end by 11 bases; junction bases not matched to a gene: 13. The CDR3 protein is CASSLENLQGARTPLHF. The CDR3 region has the DNA TGTGCCAGCAGTTTAGAAAACTTACAGGGGGCGCGGACACCCCTCCACTTT.

This clone was picked up a small number of times. CDR3 sequence reads: CASSPTSGGPYSSYNEQFF. DNA for the CDR3: TGCGCCAGCAGTCCCACTAGCGGGGGGCCTTATAGCTCCTACAATGAGCAGTTCTTC. This chain connects TRBV10-1 to TRBJ2-1, with 12 bases aligning to TRBD2. The germline CDR1 and CDR2 sequences are WNHNN and SYGVQD (reference sequence). The ends lost 5 bases at V and 0 bases at J; junction bases unmatched: 11. This CDR3 has 19 amino acids.

The V and J genes are TRBV4-3 and TRBJ2-3, with D maybe TRBD2 (6 bases). V was cut by 4 bases and J by 0 bases, with 14 bases left in between. The germline V gene has CDR1 LGHNA and CDR2 YSLEER. The CDR3 runs to 16 residues. The CDR3 is CASSRGLSGSTDTQYF. In nucleotides, the CDR3 is TGCGCCAGCAGCCGGGGCCTTAGCGGTAGCACAGATACGCAGTATTTT.

The J gene is TRBJ2-7, the V gene TRBV5-3; D remains unclear. TRBV5-3 is an open reading frame, and its role is uncertain. This CDR3 region has 14 residues. Trimming pared 0 bases from V and 1 base from J, leaving 8 bases between. In nucleotides, the CDR3 is TGTGCCAGAAGCTTGGGAGGAGAGTCCTACGAGCAGTACTTC. This codes for CARSLGGESYEQYF.